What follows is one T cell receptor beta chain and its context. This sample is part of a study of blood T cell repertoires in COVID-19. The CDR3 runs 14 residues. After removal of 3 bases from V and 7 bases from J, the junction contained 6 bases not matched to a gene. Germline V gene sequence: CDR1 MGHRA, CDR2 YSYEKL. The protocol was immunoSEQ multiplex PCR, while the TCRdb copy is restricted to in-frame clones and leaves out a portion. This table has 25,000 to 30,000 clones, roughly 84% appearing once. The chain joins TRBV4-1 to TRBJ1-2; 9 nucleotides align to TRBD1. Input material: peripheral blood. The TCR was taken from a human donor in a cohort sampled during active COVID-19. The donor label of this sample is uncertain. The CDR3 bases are TGCGCCAGCAGCCAGGGGACAGGGCGGGGTGGCTACACCTTC. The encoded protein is CASSQGTGRGGYTF.